In its sample, the clone carrying this T cell receptor (beta chain) was seen a few times. Antigen specificity is unknown. Germline V gives CDR1 SGHTA, CDR2 FQGNSA. V lost 5 bases to trimming and J lost 4 bases, with 15 bases between them. This CDR3 spans 14 amino acids. This sample was taken from a study of T-cell memory formation after mild COVID-19. Notes on the study in general: Clones that shrank (day 15 to 85) were balanced CD4/CD8, whereas later expanders leaned CD4+.

cDNA libraries for TCR alpha and TCR beta, carrying sample barcodes and UMIs, came from 5'RACE with constant-segment primers. Using its own MiXCR run on the 5' RACE reads, TCRdb lists one record per CDR3 protein. The sample consists of approximately 190,000 distinct CDR3 sequences, 18% of them appearing once. This TCR was recovered from an adult woman who had mild COVID-19 (a few samples of this study predate the infection). Cell type and time point are not known. The chain recombines TRBV7-2 with TRBJ2-7; D is possibly TRBD1 or TRBD2 (7 bases each). The sample was PBMCs or a T cell subset sorted from them (not recorded which). For the CDR3, the DNA is TGTGCCAGCAGCCTCCCAGGGGGGGGGTACGAGCAGTACTTC. Protein product: CASSLPGGGYEQYF.